The entry below gives a single T cell receptor (beta chain) sequence along with its context. The data derive from a study of blood T cell repertoires in COVID-19. Study-wide background: Samples came from the United States, Italy and Spain, spanning acute and convalescent COVID-19.

Repertoires were generated with immunoSEQ multiplex PCR, while TCRdb's copy carries only in-frame clones and drops some. The data show approximately 110,000 clones, 80% to 90% seen once. In germline, CDR1 is MNHEY, CDR2 SVGAGI. The CDR3 contains 14 residues. The ends were cut back, 7 bases at V and 4 bases at J, with 16 bases in the middle. This chain connects TRBV6-5 to TRBJ2-5, with a tentative D call TRBD2 (5 bases). Sequencing was done on a sample of peripheral blood. The clonotype comes from a human donor in a cohort sampled during active COVID-19. The CDR3 region has the DNA TGTGCCAGCAAGCTCCCGGGAAGAAGAGAGACCCAGTACTTC. Amino acids: CASKLPGRRETQYF.